This is a list of T cell receptor beta chains from one sample in a study of blood T cell repertoires in COVID-19. Data came from immunoSEQ multiplex PCR; TCRdb stores just in-frame clones and leaves some out. The sample holds roughly 42,000 clones, over 75% seen once. The sequencing sample was made of peripheral blood. These TCRs come from a man under 40 with active or convalescent COVID-19. Each CDR3 is given with its conserved first and last residue. The order of the fields is D gene, J gene, clone size, V gene, CDR3 protein, CDR3 DNA. The D gene is left open where the match is weak. Some rows have no size entry. The others give once, few or many, or a class for an expanded clone.

>TRBD2|TRBJ2-2|.|TRBV5-1
CASSPRGANTGELFF
TGCGCCAGCAGCCCCCGGGGGGCGAACACCGGGGAGCTGTTTTTT
>.|TRBJ1-1|.|TRBV10-1
CASSESRGMNTEAFF
TGCGCCAGCAGTGAGTCCAGGGGCATGAACACTGAAGCTTTCTTT
>.|TRBJ1-1|.|TRBV5-1
CASSLGRLAVGTEAFF
TGCGCCAGCAGCTTGGGCCGACTGGCGGTTGGGACTGAAGCTTTCTTT
>.|TRBJ1-3|.|TRBV7-2
CASSLSHPGNTIYF
TGTGCCAGCAGCTTATCACACCCTGGAAACACCATATATTTT
>.|TRBJ2-1|.|TRBV10-3
CAISKTVTSSYNEQFF
TGTGCCATCAGCAAGACAGTGACGAGCTCCTACAATGAGCAGTTCTTC
>TRBD2|TRBJ2-2|once|TRBV10-2
CASTGGRLNTGELFF
TGCGCCAGCACGGGAGGCCGACTGAACACCGGGGAGCTGTTTTTT
>TRBD1|TRBJ1-2|few|TRBV6-5
CASTRTGWPYGYTF
TGTGCCAGCACCCGGACAGGGTGGCCCTATGGCTACACCTTC
>.|TRBJ2-6|.|TRBV18
CASSNTWGGASGANVLTF
TGTGCCAGCTCCAACACGTGGGGGGGCGCCTCTGGGGCCAACGTCCTGACTTTC
>.|TRBJ1-3|once|TRBV11-2
CASSLDGVFGNTIYF
TGTGCCAGCAGCTTAGATGGAGTTTTTGGAAACACCATATATTTT
>.|TRBJ2-3|.|TRBV7-9
CASSPMGLGTDTQYF
TGTGCCAGCAGCCCTATGGGACTCGGCACAGATACGCAGTATTTT
>TRBD1|TRBJ1-2|.|TRBV6-5
CASSLTGNYGYTF
TGTGCCAGCAGTTTGACAGGGAACTATGGCTACACCTTC
>TRBD1|TRBJ1-4|.|TRBV18
CASSPRQGAEKLFF
TGTGCCAGCTCACCGCGACAGGGGGCCGAAAAACTGTTTTTT
>TRBD1|TRBJ2-5|.|TRBV11-3
CASSSGQGSQETQYF
TGTGCCAGCAGCTCGGGACAGGGGAGCCAAGAGACCCAGTACTTC
>.|TRBJ1-3|.|TRBV9
CASSVATGSSGNTIYF
TGTGCCAGCAGCGTAGCAACAGGGAGCTCTGGAAACACCATATATTTT
>TRBD2|TRBJ2-3|.|TRBV9
CASSVYSGRDTQYF
TGTGCCAGCAGTGTATATAGCGGGAGGGATACGCAGTATTTT
>TRBD1|TRBJ1-4|once|TRBV7-4
CASSIRDRDRNEKLFF
TGTGCCAGCAGCATCCGGGACAGGGACAGGAATGAAAAACTGTTTTTT
>TRBD1|TRBJ1-5|.|TRBV18
CASSKGNRGSNQPQHF
TGTGCCAGCTCAAAGGGGAACAGGGGGAGCAATCAGCCCCAGCATTTT
>TRBD1|TRBJ1-1|.|TRBV7-9
CASSPNRGLNTEAFF
TGTGCCAGCAGCCCGAACAGGGGGCTGAACACTGAAGCTTTCTTT
>.|TRBJ2-7|.|TRBV7-3
CASSLRAGSSYEQYF
TGTGCCAGCAGCTTAAGGGCAGGCAGCTCCTACGAGCAGTACTTC
>.|TRBJ2-2|few|TRBV6-4
CASSDGGGTGELFF
TGTGCCAGCAGTGACGGGGGCGGCACCGGGGAGCTGTTTTTT
>.|TRBJ1-2|.|TRBV20-1
CSARDGLSYTF
TGCAGTGCTAGAGATGGCCTTTCGTACACCTTC
>.|TRBJ1-1|.|TRBV15
CATSRVKAGWETFF
TGTGCCACCAGCAGAGTTAAGGCAGGGTGGGAAACTTTCTTT
>.|TRBJ1-1|.|TRBV24-1
CATRLAGNTEAFF
TGTGCCACCAGGCTTGCAGGGAACACTGAAGCTTTCTTT
>.|TRBJ2-2|.|TRBV7-6
CASSLHGKFTGELFF
TGTGCCAGCAGCTTACACGGGAAATTCACCGGGGAGCTGTTTTTT